This T cell receptor beta chain originates from a study of blood T cell repertoires in COVID-19. The method was immunoSEQ multiplex PCR; TCRdb's version includes in-frame clones alone and lacks a portion of them. This table holds around 160,000 clones, roughly 90% found once. The germline CDR1 and CDR2 sequences are MNHEY and SMNVEV (reference sequence). V dropped 2 bases and J dropped 5 bases, with 15 bases sitting between them. The length of the CDR3 is 15 residues. Material for sequencing was PBMCs or T cells enriched from blood (not recorded which). The receptor was isolated from a woman aged 25 to 39 with acute COVID-19. This chain joins TRBV27 and TRBJ1-1; D is unresolved. The CDR3 DNA is TGTGCCAGCAGTTTAAAGGCAGGTGCAGGAACTGAAGCTTTCTTT. This translates into CASSLKAGAGTEAFF.